These 31 T cell receptor beta chains were all obtained from the same sample, sequenced in a study of tumor and adjacent non-tumor tissue in lung cancer. RNA was extracted from bulk tissue without any cell sorting. The normal lung tissue was taken more than 3 cm from the tumor edge. Three rounds of nested PCR, following a modified ARM-PCR protocol, produced the TCRbeta library. TCRdb re-derived calls from the multiplex PCR reads in MiXCR, one entry per CDR3 protein. Of fewer than 55,000 distinct CDR3 sequences in the sample, roughly two thirds are singletons; the top ten hold roughly 19%. The sample taken for sequencing was distant non-tumor lung tissue. The receptors shown here come from a woman between 40 and 55 years old with non-small cell lung cancer.

This chain connects TRBV20-1 to TRBJ2-7; no firm D call. The CDR3 length is 11 residues. Trimming took off 7 bases at V and 0 bases at J, with 7 bases between the two ends. Germline V gene data show CDR1 as DFQATT and CDR2 as SNEGSKA (reference sequence). CDR3 bases: TGCAGTGGTAGTTTCTCCTACGAGCAGTACTTC. Translating it yields CSGSFSYEQYF.

This clonotype was seen only a few times. The junction departs from germline at one end; a sequencing error may be responsible. The CDR3 coding sequence is TGCCCCAGCAGCTTGGGAGAAGGGGCCCCTGGCTACACCTTC. Encoded protein: CPSSLGEGAPGYTF. The chain has TRBV5-1 and TRBJ1-2, with a weak D call TRBD1 (5 bases). The CDR3 covers 14 residues. CDR1 is SGHRS and CDR2 is YFSETQ in the germline V gene.

As concerns this clonotype: Likely a read error: the CDR3 ends without its conserved phenylalanine or tryptophan. This chain connects TRBV28 to TRBJ2-4; either TRBD1 or TRBD2 may fit D (5 bases each). CDR1 MDHEN and CDR2 SYDVKM come from the germline V gene. The CDR3 has 15 residues. The CDR3 region has the DNA TGTGTCAGCAGTTTATCCGGGACGACCAAAAACATTCAGTACTTA. It translates to CVSSLSGTTKNIQYL.

This clonotype was picked up many times. V is TRBV5-6 and J is TRBJ2-3, with TRBD2 identical over 12 bases. The length of the CDR3 is 17 residues. After removal of 1 base from V and 2 bases from J, the junction contained 5 bases not matched to a gene. Germline V gene data show CDR1 as SGHDT and CDR2 as YYEEEE. The CDR3 DNA follows: TGTGCCAGCAGCTTGCCCAGGACTAGCGGGAACACAGATACGCAGTATTTT. This codes for CASSLPRTSGNTDTQYF.

On this clonotype itself: This likely comes from a read error, as the CDR3 has no conserved phenylalanine or tryptophan at its end. In DNA form, the CDR3 reads TGTGCCAGCAAAAATGAGGCAGGGAGGACTGAAGCTTTCCTT. Residues: CASKNEAGRTEAFL. The chain couples TRBV12-3 or TRBV12-4 to TRBJ1-1; possible D gene TRBD1, 5 bases. The CDR3 runs 14 residues. Deletions cut 7 bases from V and 5 bases from J, with 17 bases between.

By proportion, this clonotype is medium-sized. CDR3 in DNA: TGTGCCAGCGCGAAGATGACAGATACGCAGTATTTT. It yields the protein CASAKMTDTQYF. The chain carries TRBV6-6 and TRBJ2-3; D is unclear. Germline V gene data show CDR1 as MNHNY and CDR2 as SVGAGI (reference sequence). Deletions cut 8 bases from V and 3 bases from J, with 9 bases between. The CDR3 extends over 12 amino acids.

On this clonotype: A read error is likely, as this CDR3 ends without the conserved phenylalanine or tryptophan. The DNA is left out, because the CDR3 cannot be placed on it with certainty; the CDR3 is given as TCRdb lists it. This chain links TRBV11-2 with TRBJ1-2; no check of the table's D call, TRBD1, against the DNA was made. 14 amino acids form the CDR3, both terminal residues included. Germline CDR1 and CDR2: SGHAT and FQNNGV. The CDR3 protein is CASSLPQGAHGYTL.

Note on this clonotype: At one end the junction does not follow the germline gene, possibly because of a read error. The chain carries TRBV29-1 and TRBJ2-7, with a weak D call TRBD1 (5 bases). The CDR3 sequence is 13 residues long. Germline V gene sequence: CDR1 SQVTM, CDR2 ANQGSEA. CDR3 protein: CNVEGQGTYEQYF. The DNA for the CDR3 is TGCAACGTTGAAGGGCAGGGCACCTACGAGCAATACTTC.

In the case of this clonotype: Its ends do not fully match the called genes, so a read error is possible. This chain links TRBV24-1 with TRBJ2-2; perhaps TRBD1 as D (5 bases). In germline, CDR1 is KGHDR, CDR2 SFDVKD. The CDR3 loop spans 15 amino acids. CDR3 sequence reads: CATSDLQGNTVELFF. In DNA form, the CDR3 reads TGTGCCACCAGTGATTTGCAGGGAAACACCGTGGAGCTGTTTTTT.

This chain joins TRBV7-9 and TRBJ2-1; no definite D call. V gave up 5 bases and J gave up 0 bases, with 20 bases separating them. This CDR3 has 18 residues. The germline V gene has CDR1 SEHNR and CDR2 FQNEAQ (reference sequence). CDR3 region: CASSTPLGVASSYNEQFF. The CDR3 bases are TGTGCCAGCAGCACCCCCCTAGGAGTAGCATCCTCCTACAATGAGCAGTTCTTC.

This clonotype has only one observation. At one end the junction does not follow the germline gene, possibly because of a read error. The V gene is TRBV5-4, the J gene TRBJ2-3; weak D call: TRBD2 (7 bases). CDR3 length: 18 residues. CDR1 is SGHNT and CDR2 is YYREEE in the germline V gene (reference sequence). The CDR3 region is CPSSLGRGRGSSTDTQYF. Written as DNA, the CDR3 is TGTCCCAGCAGCCTGGGAAGGGGGAGGGGGTCTAGCACAGATACGCAGTATTTT.

Concerning this clonotype itself: Here the CDR3 omits its conserved ending phenylalanine or tryptophan, so a read error is the likely source. The DNA for the CDR3 is TGTGCCAGCATCCATAAGGGATCGTCATACAATGAGCAGTTCTCC. Protein: CASIHKGSSYNEQFS. This rearrangement joins TRBV14 to TRBJ2-1; D unresolved. Germline CDR1 SGHDN, CDR2 FVKESK. Trimming pared 7 bases from V and 4 bases from J, leaving 17 bases between. The CDR3 loop spans 15 amino acids.

A word on this clonotype: This CDR3 fails to terminate in the conserved phenylalanine or tryptophan, so it likely reflects a read error. This chain joins TRBV6-5 and TRBJ1-2; D perhaps matches TRBD1 (5 bases). Germline CDR1 is MNHEY and CDR2 is SVGAGI. The CDR3 is 14 residues long. Trimming took off 2 bases at V and 6 bases at J, with 13 bases between the two ends. CDR3 in amino acids: CASSYGGGRDGYTL. The CDR3 nucleotides read TGTGCCAGCAGTTACGGTGGGGGAAGGGATGGCTACACCCTC.

Of note for this clonotype: A read error is possible here, since a much larger clone lies one base away. The gene calls are TRBV7-9 and TRBJ2-1; 7 bases are shared with TRBD2. CDR1 and CDR2 from the germline V gene are SEHNR and FQNEAQ (reference sequence). This CDR3 contains 13 residues. V gave up 7 bases and J gave up 8 bases; unmatched junction bases: 8. The CDR3: CASTLGGEHEQFF. The CDR3 region has the DNA TGTGCCAGCACCTTGGGAGGGGAGCATGAGCAGTTCTTC.

V and J are TRBV6-2 or TRBV6-3 and TRBJ2-7, with D tentatively TRBD1 (6 bases). The germline V gene encodes CDR1 MNHEY and CDR2 SVGEGT. The CDR3 loop spans 15 amino acids. Trimming took 6 bases from V and 3 from J, leaving 18 bases between them. CDR3 protein: CASRIDRSQCYEQYF. The CDR3 coding sequence is TGTGCCAGCAGAATAGACAGGTCACAGTGCTACGAGCAGTACTTC.

The gene calls are TRBV7-9 and TRBJ2-1; D call uncertain. The CDR3 consists of 14 residues. Germline-derived CDR1 and CDR2 are SEHNR and FQNEAQ (reference sequence). V lost 1 base to trimming and J lost 2 bases, with 6 bases between them. The CDR3 bases are TGTGCCAGCAGCTTAGGACTGACCTACAATGAGCAGTTCTTC. Translated, it gives CASSLGLTYNEQFF.

By share of the sample, this clonotype is medium-sized (0.01 to 0.1%). This chain uses TRBV11-2 with TRBJ2-3; TRBD1 agrees at 10 bases. CDR1 is SGHAT and CDR2 is FQNNGV in the germline V gene. The length of the CDR3 is 16 residues. J gave up 5 bases and V 1 base, and 6 bases lay outside the gene matches. CDR3 residues: CASSLGLGTGEDTQYF. DNA of the CDR3: TGTGCCAGCAGCTTAGGGCTCGGGACAGGGGAAGATACGCAGTATTTT. The entire variable domain, with the rest obtained from reference TRBV11-2 and TRBJ2-3, is as follows: EAGVAQSPRYKIIEKRQSVAFWCNPISGHATLYWYQQILGQGPKLLIQFQNNGVVDDSQLPKDRFSAERLKGVDSTLKIQPAKLEDSAVYLCASSLGLGTGEDTQYFGPGTRLTVL.

This chain links TRBV21-1 with TRBJ1-2; TRBD1, the table's D call, lacks a check against the DNA. TRBV21-1 is termed a pseudogene. The CDR3 extends over 13 amino acids. This CDR3 reads CASSKDRFEGYTF. The CDR3 nucleotides read TGTGCCAGCAGCAAAGACAGGTTTGAGGGCTACACCTTC.

Comment on this clonotype: A junction boundary mismatches the germline segment, possibly from a read error. The rearrangement uses TRBV6-6 and TRBJ2-7, with D uncertain. Germline CDR1 reads MNHNY; CDR2 reads SVGAGI (reference sequence). The CDR3 has 12 residues. The CDR3 spells CACSSRAHEQYF. The CDR3 nucleotides read TGTGCCTGCAGTTCAAGGGCCCACGAGCAGTACTTC.

With regard to this clonotype: Given the absence of the conserved phenylalanine or tryptophan at the CDR3 end, a read error is likely. V usage is TRBV30 and J usage is TRBJ1-6; no definite D call. The CDR3 totals 11 residues. Trimming removed 3 bases from V and 10 bases from J, with 7 bases in between. Per germline, CDR1 GTSNPN and CDR2 SVGIG (reference sequence). In DNA form, the CDR3 reads TGTGCCTGGAGGCGGCGATCACCCCTCCACCTT. This translates into CAWRRRSPLHL.

The CDR3 reads CASSYLSRGEQFF. The DNA of the CDR3 is TGTGCCAGCAGTTACCTTTCCCGGGGTGAGCAGTTCTTC. The V call is TRBV11-1, the J call TRBJ2-1; tentatively, D is TRBD2 (5 bases). V was shortened by 6 bases and J by 9 bases, with 15 bases between the two germline ends. Per the germline V gene, CDR1 is SGHAT and CDR2 is FQDESV (reference sequence). The CDR3 spans 13 residues.

This chain uses TRBV24-1 with TRBJ1-5; D not resolved. The germline V and J ends were trimmed by 7 bases and 5 bases, with 17 bases remaining between them. The CDR3 is 15 amino acids. Germline V gives CDR1 KGHDR, CDR2 SFDVKD. In nucleotides, the CDR3 is TGTGCCACCAGCCCTGGGCGGGAGCCCTATCAGCCCCAGCATTTT. This translates into CATSPGREPYQPQHF.

The CDR3 reads CASNVNRGLSYEQYF. CDR3 sequence (DNA): TGTGCCAGCAACGTAAACAGGGGGCTATCCTACGAGCAGTACTTC. V and J are TRBV28 and TRBJ2-7; 9 bases match TRBD1. Per the germline V gene, CDR1 is MDHEN and CDR2 is SYDVKM. Germline trimming cut 7 bases from V and 1 base from J; bases unmatched to any gene: 8. This CDR3 is built from 15 residues.

About this clonotype: The CDR3 does not end in the conserved phenylalanine or tryptophan, so this is likely a read error. The chain has TRBV5-5 and TRBJ2-7, with 7 bases lining up with TRBD1. This CDR3 is 14 amino acids long. Germline CDR1 reads SGHKS; CDR2 reads YYEKEE (reference sequence). This CDR3 is CPSKPGTDSYGQYL. For the CDR3, the DNA is TGTCCCAGCAAGCCCGGGACAGACTCCTACGGGCAGTACTTA.

For this clonotype: This sequence may be a read error, since a much larger clone differs from it by one base. The gene calls are TRBV7-9 and TRBJ2-7; D unclear. V lost 1 base to trimming and J lost 0 bases, with 19 bases between them. CDR1 and CDR2 (germline): SEHNR, FQNEAQ (reference sequence). The length of the CDR3 is 18 residues. CDR3 in amino acids: CASSLGLGSVSCSYEQYF. The CDR3 DNA reads as TGTGCCAGCAGCTTAGGGCTCGGATCGGTTTCCTGCTCCTACGAGCAGTACTTC.

In the case of this clonotype: Its ends do not fully match the called genes, so a read error is possible. V and J are TRBV11-1 and TRBJ2-1; the D gene is possibly TRBD1 (6 bases). Per germline, CDR1 SGHAT and CDR2 FQDESV (reference sequence). The CDR3 has 17 residues. The CDR3 sequence is CANSLRVSPTGDNEQFF. In nucleotides, the CDR3 is TGTGCCAACAGCTTAAGAGTCTCGCCGACAGGAGACAATGAGCAGTTCTTT.

The J gene is TRBJ2-3, the V gene TRBV5-1; 12 bases match TRBD1. J lost 4 bases, V lost 4 bases, and 10 bases had no gene match. The CDR3 length is 17 residues. From germline, CDR1 is SGHRS and CDR2 YFSETQ. CDR3 bases: TGCGCCAGCAGCGGCGGGACAGGGGGCGCAGAGGCAGATACGCAGTATTTT. Its translation is CASSGGTGGAEADTQYF.

A word on this clonotype: A much larger clone lies a single base off, so this may be a read error. The chain is built from TRBV6-1 and TRBJ2-7; TRBD2 matches 8 bases. Germline V CDR1 and CDR2: MNHNS, SASEGT. V lost 2 bases to trimming and J lost 1 base; unmatched junction nucleotides: 7. CDR3 length equals 16 residues. The chain's CDR3 is CASSERASGRSYEQYF. The CDR3, as DNA: TGTGCCAGCAGTGAACGGGCTAGCGGGCGATCCTACGAGCAGTACTTC.

The J gene is TRBJ2-7, the V gene TRBV6-2 or TRBV6-3, with TRBD2 identical over 8 bases. Germline loops: CDR1 MNHEY, CDR2 SVGEGT. The CDR3 has 16 amino acids. J gave up 5 bases and V 7 bases, and 16 bases lay outside the gene matches. As DNA, the CDR3 is TGTGCCAGCACCGGCAAGTGGGGACTAGGGGGAAACGAGCAGTACTTC. Translation gives CASTGKWGLGGNEQYF.

About this clonotype: This clone may be a read error of a much larger clone one base away. V gene TRBV30 combines with J gene TRBJ2-1; possibly TRBD2 for D (5 bases). V was trimmed by 5 bases and J by 4 bases, leaving 9 bases between them. The germline gives CDR1 GTSNPN, CDR2 SVGIG (reference sequence). CDR3 length: 12 amino acids. CDR3 loop: CAWEGMYNEQFF. CDR3 coding DNA: TGTGCCTGGGAGGGAATGTACAATGAGCAGTTCTTC.

In the case of this clonotype: With a much larger clone just one base away, this may be a read error. This chain's CDR3 is CTSSVPDRVPGGELFF. CDR3 DNA sequence: TGTACCAGCAGCGTCCCGGACAGGGTGCCCGGCGGGGAGCTGTTTTTT. This rearrangement joins TRBV7-9 to TRBJ2-2; the match to TRBD1 covers 8 bases. Germline V gene sequence: CDR1 SEHNR, CDR2 FQNEAQ (reference sequence). This CDR3 spans 16 amino acids.